Included here is one TCR beta chain sequence, with context. Its antigen is undetermined. Trimming took 5 bases from V and 4 from J; bases not matched to a gene: 16. This CDR3 contains 18 residues. The germline CDR1 and CDR2 sequences are SGHVS and FQNEAQ. These data originate in a study of tumor-infiltrating lymphocytes in localized non-small cell lung cancer. As for the study in general: From each patient, both tumor and uninvolved lung, non-adjacent to tumor, were sampled. Notes on the study in general: No T-cell fraction difference was seen between IM1 and IM2 tumors. Technical variation could not be separated from intratumor heterogeneity here. Only some patients had TCR sequencing, depending on available tissue.

Produced via immunoSEQ multiplex PCR; TCRdb's table is partial and in-frame only. The sample has 7,000 to 8,500 clones, 65% to 80% seen once; the top ten hold just over 5%. The TCR was taken from a human donor with non-small cell lung cancer. The chain couples TRBV7-8 to TRBJ2-3, with 9 bases matching TRBD2. Sample: lung tumor tissue. CDR3 protein: CASSDPLAGEYDPDTQYF. In DNA, the CDR3 is TGTGCCAGCAGCGACCCCTTAGCGGGGGAGTATGATCCAGATACGCAGTATTTT.